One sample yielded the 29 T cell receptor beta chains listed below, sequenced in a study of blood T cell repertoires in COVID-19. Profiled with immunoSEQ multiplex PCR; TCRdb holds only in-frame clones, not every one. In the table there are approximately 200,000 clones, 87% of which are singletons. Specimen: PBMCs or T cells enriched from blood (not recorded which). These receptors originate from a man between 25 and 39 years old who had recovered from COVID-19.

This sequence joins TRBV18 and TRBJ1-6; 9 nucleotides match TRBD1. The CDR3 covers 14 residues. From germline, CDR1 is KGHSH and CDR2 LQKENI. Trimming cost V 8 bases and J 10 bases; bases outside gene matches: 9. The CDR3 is CASTGQGEGSPLHF. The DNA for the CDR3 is TGTGCCAGCACGGGACAGGGCGAGGGGTCACCCCTCCACTTT.

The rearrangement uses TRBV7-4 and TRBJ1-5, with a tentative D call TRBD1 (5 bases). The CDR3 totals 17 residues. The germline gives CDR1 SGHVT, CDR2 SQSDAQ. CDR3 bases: TGTCCCCCCCCCGACGCATACGGGGGGGGGAGCAATCAGCCCCAGCATTTT. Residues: CPPPDAYGGGSNQPQHF.

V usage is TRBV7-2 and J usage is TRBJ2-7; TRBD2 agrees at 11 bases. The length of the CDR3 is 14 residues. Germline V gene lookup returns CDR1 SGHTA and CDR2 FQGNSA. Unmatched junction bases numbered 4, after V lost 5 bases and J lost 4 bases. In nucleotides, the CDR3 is TGTGCCAGCAGCACTAGCGGGGGAGCTTACGAGCAGTACTTC. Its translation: CASSTSGGAYEQYF.

CDR3 protein: CASSLAGGLETQYF. CDR3 coding DNA: TGCGCCAGCAGCTTGGCCGGGGGATTGGAGACCCAGTACTTC. The chain employs TRBV5-1 and TRBJ2-5; the D gene is possibly TRBD2 (6 bases). The V and J ends lost 0 bases and 5 bases respectively, with 11 bases between them. Germline values: CDR1 SGHRS, CDR2 YFSETQ. The CDR3 runs 14 residues.

In DNA, the CDR3 is TGTGCCAGCAGTTACTATGAGACTAGCACAGATACGCAGTATTTT. This codes for CASSYYETSTDTQYF. This sequence joins TRBV6-5 and TRBJ2-3; D call uncertain. Trimming removed 1 base at V and 0 bases at J, with 8 bases between. The CDR3 covers 15 residues. Germline lookup yields CDR1 MNHEY and CDR2 SVGAGI.

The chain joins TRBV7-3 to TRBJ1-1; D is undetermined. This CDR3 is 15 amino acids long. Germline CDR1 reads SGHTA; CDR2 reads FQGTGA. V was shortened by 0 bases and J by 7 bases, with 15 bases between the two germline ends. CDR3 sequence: CASSLTANGRDEAFF. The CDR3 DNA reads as TGTGCCAGCAGCTTAACGGCAAACGGGAGGGATGAAGCTTTCTTT.

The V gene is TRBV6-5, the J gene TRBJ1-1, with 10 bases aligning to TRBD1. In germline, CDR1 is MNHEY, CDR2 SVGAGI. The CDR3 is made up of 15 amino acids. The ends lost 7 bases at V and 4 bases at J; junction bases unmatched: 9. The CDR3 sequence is CASNRQGAGGTEAFF. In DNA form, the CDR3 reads TGTGCCAGCAATCGACAGGGGGCGGGAGGCACTGAAGCTTTCTTT.

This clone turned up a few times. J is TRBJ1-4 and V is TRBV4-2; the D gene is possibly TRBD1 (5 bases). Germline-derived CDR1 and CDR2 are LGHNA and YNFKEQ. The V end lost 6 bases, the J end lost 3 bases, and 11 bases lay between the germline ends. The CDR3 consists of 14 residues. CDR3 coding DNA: TGTGCCAGCAGTCGGGGGGTTGCTAATGAAAAACTGTTTTTT. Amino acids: CASSRGVANEKLFF.

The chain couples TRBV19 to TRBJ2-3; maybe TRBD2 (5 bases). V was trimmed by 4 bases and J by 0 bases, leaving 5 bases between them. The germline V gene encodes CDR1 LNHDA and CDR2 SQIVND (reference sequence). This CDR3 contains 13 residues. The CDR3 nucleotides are TGTGCCAGTAGTAGCGGGAGCACAGATACGCAGTATTTT. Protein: CASSSGSTDTQYF.

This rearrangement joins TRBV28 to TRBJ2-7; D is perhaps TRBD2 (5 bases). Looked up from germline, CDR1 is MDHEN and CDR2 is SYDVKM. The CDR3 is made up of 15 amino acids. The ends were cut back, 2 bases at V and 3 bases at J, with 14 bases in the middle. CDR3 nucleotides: TGTGCCAGCAGTTTAAACTCCCCTGGGAGCTACGAGCAGTACTTC. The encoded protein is CASSLNSPGSYEQYF. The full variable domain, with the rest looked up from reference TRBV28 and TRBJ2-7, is DVKVTQSSRYLVKRTGEKVFLECVQDMDHENMFWYRQDPGLGLRLIYFSYDVKMKEKGDIPEGYSVSREKKERFSLILESASTNQTSMYLCASSLNSPGSYEQYFGPGTRLTVT.

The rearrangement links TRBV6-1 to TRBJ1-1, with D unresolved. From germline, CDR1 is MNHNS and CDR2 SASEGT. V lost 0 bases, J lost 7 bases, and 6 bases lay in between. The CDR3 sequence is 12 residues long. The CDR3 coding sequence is TGTGCCAGCAGTGAAGCGCGATATGAAGCTTTCTTT. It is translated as CASSEARYEAFF.

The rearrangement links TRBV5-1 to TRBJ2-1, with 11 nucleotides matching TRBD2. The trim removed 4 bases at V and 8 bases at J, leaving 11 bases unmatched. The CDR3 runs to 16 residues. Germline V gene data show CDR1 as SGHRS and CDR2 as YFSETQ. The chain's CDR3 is CASSPPQLAGVDEQFF. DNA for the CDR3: TGCGCCAGCAGCCCGCCACAACTAGCGGGAGTCGATGAGCAGTTCTTC.

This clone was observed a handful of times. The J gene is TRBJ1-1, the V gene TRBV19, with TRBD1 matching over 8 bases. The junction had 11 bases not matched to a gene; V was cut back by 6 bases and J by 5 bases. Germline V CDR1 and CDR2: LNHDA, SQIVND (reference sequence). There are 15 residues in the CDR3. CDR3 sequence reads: CASSPGQGSGTEAFF. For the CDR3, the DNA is TGTGCCAGTAGCCCCGGACAGGGTTCTGGGACTGAAGCTTTCTTT.

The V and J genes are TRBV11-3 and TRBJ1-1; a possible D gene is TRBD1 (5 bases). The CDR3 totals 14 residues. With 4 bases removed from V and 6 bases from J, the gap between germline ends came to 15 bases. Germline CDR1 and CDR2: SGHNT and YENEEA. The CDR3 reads CASSSRWGGAEAFF. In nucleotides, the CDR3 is TGTGCCAGCAGCTCTCGTTGGGGGGGAGCTGAAGCTTTCTTT.

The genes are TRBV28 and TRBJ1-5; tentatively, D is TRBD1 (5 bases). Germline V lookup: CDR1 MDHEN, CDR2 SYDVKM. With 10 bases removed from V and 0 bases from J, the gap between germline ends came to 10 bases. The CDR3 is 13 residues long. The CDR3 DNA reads TGTGCCATCGACAGTTATAGCAATCAGCCCCAGCATTTT. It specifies CAIDSYSNQPQHF.

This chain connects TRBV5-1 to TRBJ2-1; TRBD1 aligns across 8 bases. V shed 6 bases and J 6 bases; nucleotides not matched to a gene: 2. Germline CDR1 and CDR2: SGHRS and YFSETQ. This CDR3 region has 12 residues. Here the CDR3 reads CASMDRVNEQFF. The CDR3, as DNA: TGCGCCAGCATGGACAGGGTCAATGAGCAGTTCTTC.

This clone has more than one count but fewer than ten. CDR3: CASSSSGRQSYEQYF. In DNA form, the CDR3 reads TGTGCCAGCAGTTCTAGCGGGAGACAGTCCTACGAGCAGTACTTC. The rearrangement joins TRBV6-6 to TRBJ2-7; 10 bases line up with TRBD2. Germline V lookup: CDR1 MNHNY, CDR2 SVGAGI (reference sequence). J gave up 1 base and V 4 bases, and 4 bases lay outside the gene matches. The CDR3 extends over 15 amino acids.

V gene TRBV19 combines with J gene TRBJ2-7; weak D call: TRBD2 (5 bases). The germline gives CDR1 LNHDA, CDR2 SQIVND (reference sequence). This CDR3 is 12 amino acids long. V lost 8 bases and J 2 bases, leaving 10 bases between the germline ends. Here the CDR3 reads CASDPGTYEQYF. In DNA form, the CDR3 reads TGTGCCAGTGATCCGGGAACCTACGAGCAGTACTTC.

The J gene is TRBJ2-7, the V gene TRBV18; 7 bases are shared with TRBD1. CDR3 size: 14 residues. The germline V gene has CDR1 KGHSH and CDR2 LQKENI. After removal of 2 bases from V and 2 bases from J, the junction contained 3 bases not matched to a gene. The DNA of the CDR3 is TGTGCCAGCTCACCAAAGGGACAGACCTACGAGCAGTACTTC. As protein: CASSPKGQTYEQYF.

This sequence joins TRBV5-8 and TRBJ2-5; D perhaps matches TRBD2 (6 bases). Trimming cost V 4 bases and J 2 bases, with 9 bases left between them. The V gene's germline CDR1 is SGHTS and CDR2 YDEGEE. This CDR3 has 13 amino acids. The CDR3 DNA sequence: TGTGCCAGCAGCGGGACTTATCAAGAGACCCAGTACTTC. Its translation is CASSGTYQETQYF.

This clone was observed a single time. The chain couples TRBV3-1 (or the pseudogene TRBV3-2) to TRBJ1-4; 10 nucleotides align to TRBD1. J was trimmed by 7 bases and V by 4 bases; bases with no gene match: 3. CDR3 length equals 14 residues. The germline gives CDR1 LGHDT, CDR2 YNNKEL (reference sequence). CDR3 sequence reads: CASSPGQGVEKLFF. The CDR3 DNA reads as TGTGCCAGCAGCCCCGGACAGGGGGTTGAAAAACTGTTTTTT.

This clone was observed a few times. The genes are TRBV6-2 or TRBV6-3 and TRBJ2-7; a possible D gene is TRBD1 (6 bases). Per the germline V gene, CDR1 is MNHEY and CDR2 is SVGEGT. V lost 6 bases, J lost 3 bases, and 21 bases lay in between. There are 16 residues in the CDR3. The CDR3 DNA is TGTGCCAGCAGCACAGACAGGCCGACGTATCTCTACGAGCAGTACTTC. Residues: CASSTDRPTYLYEQYF.

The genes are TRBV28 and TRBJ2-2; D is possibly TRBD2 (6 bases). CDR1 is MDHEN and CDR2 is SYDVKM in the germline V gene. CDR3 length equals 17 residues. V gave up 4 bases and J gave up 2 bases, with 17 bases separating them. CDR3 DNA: TGTGCCAGCAGTTCCCCTCTGGGACTTTCAAACACCGGGGAGCTGTTTTTT. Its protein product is CASSSPLGLSNTGELFF.

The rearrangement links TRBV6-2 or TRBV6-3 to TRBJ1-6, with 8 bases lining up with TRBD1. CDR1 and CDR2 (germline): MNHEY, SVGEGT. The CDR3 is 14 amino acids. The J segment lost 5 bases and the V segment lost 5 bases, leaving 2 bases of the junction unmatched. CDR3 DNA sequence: TGTGCCAGCAGTCAGACAGGGGATAATTCACCCCTCCACTTT. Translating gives CASSQTGDNSPLHF.

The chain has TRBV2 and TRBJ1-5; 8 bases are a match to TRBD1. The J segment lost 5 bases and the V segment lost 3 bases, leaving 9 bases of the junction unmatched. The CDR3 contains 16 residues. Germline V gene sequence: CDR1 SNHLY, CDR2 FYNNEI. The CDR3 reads CASSDGTGLWDQPQHF. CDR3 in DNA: TGTGCCAGCAGTGATGGGACAGGTCTATGGGATCAGCCCCAGCATTTT.

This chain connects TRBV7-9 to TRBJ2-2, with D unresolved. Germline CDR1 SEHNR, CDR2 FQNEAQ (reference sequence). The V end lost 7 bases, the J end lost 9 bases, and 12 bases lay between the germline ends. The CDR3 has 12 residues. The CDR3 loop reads CASTSLFRELFF. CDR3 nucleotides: TGTGCCAGCACGTCTCTATTCCGGGAGCTGTTTTTT.

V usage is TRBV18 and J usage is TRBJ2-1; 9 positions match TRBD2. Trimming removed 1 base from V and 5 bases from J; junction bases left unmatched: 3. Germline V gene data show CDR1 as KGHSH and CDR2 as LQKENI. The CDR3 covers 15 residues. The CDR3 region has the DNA TGTGCCAGCTCACCACTAGCGGGAGACGACAATGAGCAGTTCTTC. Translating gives CASSPLAGDDNEQFF.

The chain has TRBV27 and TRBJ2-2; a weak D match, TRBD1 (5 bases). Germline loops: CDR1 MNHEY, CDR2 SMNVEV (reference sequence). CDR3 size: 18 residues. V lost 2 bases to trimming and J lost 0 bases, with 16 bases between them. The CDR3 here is CASSLMTALGANTGELFF. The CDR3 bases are TGTGCCAGCAGTTTAATGACAGCTCTAGGAGCGAACACCGGGGAGCTGTTTTTT.

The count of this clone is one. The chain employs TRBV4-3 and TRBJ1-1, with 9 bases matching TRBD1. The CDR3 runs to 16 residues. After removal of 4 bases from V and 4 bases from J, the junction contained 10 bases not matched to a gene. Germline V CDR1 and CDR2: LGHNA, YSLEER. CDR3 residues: CASSRTRGTGITEAFF. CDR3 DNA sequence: TGCGCCAGCAGCCGAACGAGAGGGACAGGGATCACTGAAGCTTTCTTT.